This passage covers 6 T cell receptor beta chains from one sample sequenced in a study of OX40 agonist ivuxolimab in advanced cancers. Library preparation was by the immunoSEQ multiplex PCR assay. Entries here come from immuneACCESS through TCRdb and include only in-frame sequences with V and J called. Some clones fail to appear in such tables; in the studies checked, an unresolved V gene covers under half of the shortfall, and the cause of the remainder is unknown. For this sample there are under 80,000 clones; 90% to 95% appear just once. The ten largest clonotypes hold about 0.32% of the sample. The specimen was CD4+ or CD8+ T cells sorted from blood, collected in a trial of the OX40 agonist ivuxolimab. These receptors were collected from an adult with an advanced solid tumor such as melanoma, head and neck, liver or kidney cancer.

The V and J genes are TRBV6-1 and TRBJ1-5, with D hard to call. The CDR3 has 15 amino acids. V dropped 6 bases and J dropped 0 bases, with 12 bases sitting between them. In germline, CDR1 is MNHNS, CDR2 SASEGT. This CDR3 reads CASSPQAYSNQPQHF. In DNA, the CDR3 is TGTGCCAGCAGCCCCCAGGCCTATAGCAATCAGCCCCAGCATTTT.

The rearrangement links TRBV6-1 to TRBJ1-6; TRBD1 is a possible D gene (6 bases). Germline values: CDR1 MNHNS, CDR2 SASEGT. The CDR3 runs 15 residues. Deletions cut 5 bases from V and 10 bases from J, with 18 bases between. CDR3: CASSPREGVRSPLHF. CDR3 DNA: TGTGCCAGCAGTCCAAGGGAGGGGGTGAGGTCACCCCTCCACTTT.

The V gene is TRBV6-1, the J gene TRBJ2-5; either TRBD1 or TRBD2 may supply D (5 bases each). V lost 2 bases, J lost 3 bases, and 7 bases lay in between. Per germline, CDR1 MNHNS and CDR2 SASEGT. The CDR3 loop spans 13 amino acids. The DNA of the CDR3 is TGTGCCAGCAGTGAACTGGGGGAAGAGACCCAGTACTTC. Residues: CASSELGEETQYF.

V usage is TRBV21-1 and J usage is TRBJ1-5. TRBV21-1 is deemed a pseudogene. The CDR3 totals 15 residues. The CDR3 protein is CASSVGQTSNQPQHF. DNA of the CDR3: TGTGCCAGCAGCGTAGGGCAGACAAGCAATCAGCCCCAGCATTTT.

CDR3 residues: CASSAGQDHEKLFF. Written as DNA, the CDR3 is TGTGCCAGCAGCGCGGGGCAGGATCATGAAAAACTGTTTTTT. The rearrangement uses TRBV5-8 and TRBJ1-4; TRBD1 is a possible D gene (5 bases). V was cut by 4 bases and J by 6 bases, with 13 bases left in between. The CDR3 is 14 residues long. CDR1 and CDR2 from the germline V gene are SGHTS and YDEGEE.

The chain recombines TRBV5-1 with TRBJ2-7, with a tentative D call TRBD1 (6 bases). The CDR3 contains 14 residues. The V gene's germline CDR1 is SGHRS and CDR2 YFSETQ. V was shortened by 4 bases and J by 3 bases, with 14 bases between the two germline ends. Here the CDR3 DNA reads TGCGCCAGCAGCCATGGGACATCATTCTACGAGCAGTACTTC. Translated: CASSHGTSFYEQYF.